This passage covers 30 T cell receptor beta chains from one sample sequenced in a study of T cell repertoires in cytomegalovirus infection. TCRdb redid the calling of the reads with MiXCR, one entry per CDR3 protein. The sample contains around 300,000 distinct CDR3 sequences, more than 8% of which appear only once. The sequencing input was PBMCs. These receptors were taken from a human donor in good health (CMV status not recorded). Some clones in this sample may be carry-over from other donors' samples.

The CDR3, as DNA: TGTGCCAGCAGCTTGGTCGGGACAGGGAGGACTTTCTTT. Amino acid sequence: CASSLVGTGRTFF. The chain couples TRBV5-6 to TRBJ1-1, with TRBD1 matching 9 bases. The V segment lost 0 bases and the J segment 12 bases; nucleotides outside the gene matches: 6. The CDR3 totals 13 residues. Germline V lookup: CDR1 SGHDT, CDR2 YYEEEE.

This clonotype has more than one count but fewer than ten. The chain links TRBV11-3 to TRBJ2-3; D assignment may be TRBD1 or TRBD2 (6 bases each). The germline gives CDR1 SGHNT, CDR2 YENEEA. The V end was cut by 0 bases, the J end by 6 bases, with 19 bases between. CDR3 size: 17 residues. The CDR3 loop reads CASSLEGGVRGADTQYF. For the CDR3, the DNA is TGTGCCAGCAGCTTAGAGGGCGGCGTAAGGGGGGCCGATACGCAGTATTTT.

This clonotype has just a few counts. The CDR3 nucleotides read TGTGCCAGCAGTCGTAGACAGGGGCCCCCAGATACGCAGTATTTT. Protein product: CASSRRQGPPDTQYF. The V call is TRBV12-3 or TRBV12-4, the J call TRBJ2-3; 8 nucleotides match TRBD1. CDR3 size: 15 residues. The ends lost 5 bases at V and 4 bases at J; junction bases unmatched: 8.

This clonotype was detected a few times. The chain employs TRBV19 and TRBJ2-1; D not certain. V gave up 1 base and J gave up 0 bases, with 7 bases separating them. CDR3 length: 15 amino acids. Germline V gene lookup returns CDR1 LNHDA and CDR2 SQIVND (reference sequence). The CDR3 DNA is TGTGCCAGTAGTATAGCCCCGAGCTCCTACAATGAGCAGTTCTTC. Protein: CASSIAPSSYNEQFF.

This clonotype showed up many times. The rearrangement joins TRBV7-3 to TRBJ1-6; D gene uncertain. CDR1 and CDR2 from the germline V gene are SGHTA and FQGTGA. V was pared by 2 bases and J by 6 bases, with 11 bases between. The length of the CDR3 is 15 residues. The CDR3, as DNA: TGTGCCAGCAGCTTAGCCAGCCTAACTAATTCACCCCTCCACTTT. This sequence encodes CASSLASLTNSPLHF.

This clonotype was found a few times. The chain couples TRBV7-9 to TRBJ2-7; 8 bases agree with TRBD2. The germline CDR1 and CDR2 sequences are SEHNR and FQNEAQ (reference sequence). The junction had 9 bases not matched to a gene; V was cut back by 5 bases and J by 3 bases. The CDR3 contains 15 residues. CDR3 sequence reads: CASSPGGTRNYEQYF. The CDR3, as DNA: TGTGCCAGCAGCCCAGGAGGGACTAGAAACTACGAGCAGTACTTC.

This clonotype was detected ten times or more. V gene TRBV7-9 combines with J gene TRBJ1-1, with 7 nucleotides matching TRBD1. The ends lost 5 bases at V and 1 base at J; junction bases unmatched: 4. This CDR3 has 14 amino acids. Germline CDR1 and CDR2: SEHNR and FQNEAQ (reference sequence). CDR3 DNA sequence: TGTGCCAGCAGCAAGGGACAGCCGAACACTGAAGCTTTCTTT. Its translation is CASSKGQPNTEAFF.

The chain uses TRBV3-1 and TRBJ1-2; D is unresolved. The CDR3 covers 15 residues. The V gene's germline CDR1 is LGHDT and CDR2 YNNKEL (reference sequence). Trimming shortened V by 0 bases and J by 0 bases, and 8 bases separated the two germline ends. The CDR3 sequence is CASSQDIQSNYGYTF. DNA of the CDR3: TGTGCCAGCAGCCAAGATATTCAATCTAACTATGGCTACACCTTC.

The chain uses TRBV19 and TRBJ1-5, with D uncertain. The V end lost 2 bases, the J end lost 6 bases, and 14 bases lay between the germline ends. The germline V gene encodes CDR1 LNHDA and CDR2 SQIVND (reference sequence). This CDR3 comprises 15 residues. CDR3 in DNA: TGTGCCAGTAGTATAAAAGGGATTGTCAGTCAGCCCCAGCATTTT. This codes for CASSIKGIVSQPQHF.

The V call is TRBV15, the J call TRBJ2-2, with unresolved D. Looked up from germline, CDR1 is LNHNV and CDR2 is YYDKDF (reference sequence). The ends were cut back, 3 bases at V and 1 base at J, with 9 bases in the middle. The CDR3 extends over 15 amino acids. CDR3 amino acids: CATSRREKNTGELFF. The DNA for the CDR3 is TGTGCCACCAGCAGGCGTGAGAAGAACACCGGGGAGCTGTTTTTT.

This clonotype was seen a handful of times. Sequence at one end of the junction differs from germline and may be a read error. The rearrangement uses TRBV7-9 and TRBJ2-1; tentatively, D is TRBD1 (6 bases). The CDR3 consists of 10 residues. Germline CDR1 SEHNR, CDR2 FQNEAQ (reference sequence). CDR3 protein: CASGGNQQFF. In nucleotides, the CDR3 is TGTGCCAGCGGGGGCAATCAGCAGTTCTTC.

This clonotype was recorded many times. This chain joins TRBV12-3 or TRBV12-4 and TRBJ2-1; 7 bases match TRBD1. The J segment lost 7 bases and the V segment lost 6 bases, leaving 6 bases of the junction unmatched. The CDR3 consists of 13 residues. This CDR3 is CASSGRGSNEQFF. The CDR3 DNA reads TGTGCCAGCAGCGGCAGGGGGTCTAATGAGCAGTTCTTC.

The chain employs TRBV5-5 and TRBJ1-1; D is undetermined. There are 11 residues in the CDR3. Germline V gene lookup returns CDR1 SGHKS and CDR2 YYEKEE (reference sequence). The ends were cut back, 4 bases at V and 9 bases at J, with 10 bases in the middle. The chain's CDR3 is CASSPSNQAFF. Written as DNA, the CDR3 is TGTGCCAGCAGCCCTTCAAACCAAGCTTTCTTT.

CDR3 DNA: TGTGCCAGCAGTCTCCCGGGACTAGGGGCCGGGGAGCTGTTTTTT. It yields the protein CASSLPGLGAGELFF. The chain joins TRBV28 to TRBJ2-2; TRBD2 matches 8 bases. V lost 5 bases, J lost 6 bases, and 8 bases stayed unmatched. Germline CDR1 is MDHEN and CDR2 is SYDVKM. The CDR3 runs to 15 residues.

This clonotype was observed a handful of times. V and J are TRBV11-1 and TRBJ2-5; TRBD2 matches 7 bases. Germline V gene sequence: CDR1 SGHAT, CDR2 FQDESV (reference sequence). The CDR3 covers 16 residues. V lost 3 bases to trimming and J lost 4 bases; unmatched junction nucleotides: 11. CDR3 amino acids: CASSFYPSGAGETQYF. The CDR3 region has the DNA TGTGCCAGCAGCTTTTATCCTAGCGGTGCAGGAGAGACCCAGTACTTC.

This chain joins TRBV19 and TRBJ2-2, with 11 bases fitting TRBD2. The length of the CDR3 is 18 residues. The V and J ends lost 5 bases and 0 bases, in that order; junction bases with no gene match: 8. Germline CDR1 is LNHDA and CDR2 is SQIVND (reference sequence). The CDR3 loop reads CASSLTGLAAANTGELFF. DNA for the CDR3: TGTGCCAGTAGTTTGACGGGACTAGCGGCCGCGAACACCGGGGAGCTGTTTTTT.

This clonotype was counted at least ten times. The chain couples TRBV7-8 to TRBJ1-6, with D perhaps TRBD1 (5 bases). Germline CDR1 SGHVS, CDR2 FQNEAQ. The CDR3 loop spans 15 amino acids. With 2 bases removed from V and 10 bases from J, the gap between germline ends came to 15 bases. Here the CDR3 reads CASSLWGNGGSPLHF. The CDR3 nucleotides read TGTGCCAGCAGCTTATGGGGCAACGGCGGCTCACCCCTCCACTTT.

This clonotype appeared a few times. The chain carries TRBV19 and TRBJ2-2; D is perhaps TRBD1 (7 bases). Trimming took 8 bases from V and 0 from J, leaving 10 bases between them. CDR3 size: 14 residues. The germline gives CDR1 LNHDA, CDR2 SQIVND (reference sequence). Written as DNA, the CDR3 is TGTGCCAGTCGCGGGACAGCGAACACCGGGGAGCTGTTTTTT. Protein sequence: CASRGTANTGELFF.

V gene TRBV30 combines with J gene TRBJ2-2, with a weak D call TRBD2 (6 bases). CDR1 and CDR2 (germline): GTSNPN, SVGIG (reference sequence). The CDR3 extends over 13 amino acids. Trimming left V 3 bases short and J 9 bases short, with 14 bases between. CDR3 DNA sequence: TGTGCCTGGAGACCGGGGGTTTACCGGGAGCTGTTTTTT. It is translated as CAWRPGVYRELFF.

This clonotype was seen many times. The rearrangement joins TRBV7-2 to TRBJ1-4, with a tentative D call TRBD1 (5 bases). Per the germline V gene, CDR1 is SGHTA and CDR2 is FQGNSA. V lost 5 bases, J lost 0 bases, and 10 bases lay in between. The CDR3 has 15 residues. The CDR3 loop reads CASSLMGATNEKLFF. The CDR3 DNA follows: TGTGCCAGCAGCCTCATGGGGGCAACTAATGAAAAACTGTTTTTT.

This clonotype was seen a handful of times. The V gene is TRBV6-5, the J gene TRBJ2-6; TRBD1 matches 12 bases. This CDR3 comprises 17 residues. With V trimmed by 9 bases and J by 0 bases, 6 bases remained unmatched. Germline V lookup: CDR1 MNHEY, CDR2 SVGAGI. Written as DNA, the CDR3 is TGTGCCAGTGGACGGGACAGGGGGCTCTCTGGGGCCAACGTCCTGACTTTC. Its protein product is CASGRDRGLSGANVLTF.

This chain links TRBV12-3 or TRBV12-4 with TRBJ2-7; a possible D gene is TRBD2 (5 bases). This CDR3 is 15 amino acids long. Trimming removed 6 bases at V and 1 base at J, with 16 bases between. The CDR3 nucleotides are TGTGCCAGCAGCCCGCTCGGGGTTAGATCCTACGAGCAGTACTTC. It encodes CASSPLGVRSYEQYF.

This clonotype was seen at least ten times. The V call is TRBV7-2, the J call TRBJ2-5, with 7 nucleotides matching TRBD2. After removal of 0 bases from V and 5 bases from J, the junction contained 3 bases not matched to a gene. The CDR3 is 14 residues long. The V gene's germline CDR1 is SGHTA and CDR2 FQGNSA. The CDR3 nucleotides read TGTGCCAGCAGCTTAGCCGGACTAGGGGAGACCCAGTACTTC. Protein sequence: CASSLAGLGETQYF.

This clonotype was counted between two and nine times. The chain joins TRBV19 to TRBJ2-1, with 10 bases that match TRBD2. CDR1 is LNHDA and CDR2 is SQIVND in the germline V gene (reference sequence). The CDR3 sequence is 19 residues long. Unmatched junction bases numbered 17, after V lost 4 bases and J lost 5 bases. CDR3 protein: CASSKWSSGRAGYNNEQFF. The CDR3 DNA sequence: TGTGCCAGTAGTAAGTGGTCGAGCGGGAGGGCCGGATATAACAATGAGCAGTTCTTC.

V usage is TRBV28 and J usage is TRBJ1-1; D gene uncertain. Germline lookup yields CDR1 MDHEN and CDR2 SYDVKM. This CDR3 has 14 amino acids. The V gene lost 7 bases and the J gene lost 1 base, with 13 bases spanning the gap. The CDR3 sequence is CASTVFKANTEAFF. The DNA for the CDR3 is TGTGCCAGCACCGTGTTTAAGGCGAACACTGAAGCTTTCTTT.

This clonotype was seen ten or more times. The genes are TRBV4-2 and TRBJ2-5; 10 bases are a match to TRBD2. The CDR3 loop spans 20 amino acids. Germline CDR1 LGHNA, CDR2 YNFKEQ. V trimming: 3 bases; J trimming: 2 bases; junction bases outside the gene matches: 18. The CDR3 loop reads CASSHLLTSGALGVQETQYF. In DNA, the CDR3 is TGTGCCAGCAGCCACTTACTTACTAGCGGGGCGCTGGGGGTGCAAGAGACCCAGTACTTC.

This clonotype has just a few counts. The chain couples TRBV28 to TRBJ2-7; D gene uncertain. Germline V gene data show CDR1 as MDHEN and CDR2 as SYDVKM. This CDR3 contains 12 residues. V was clipped by 4 bases and J by 3 bases, with 7 bases between them. The CDR3 DNA follows: TGTGCCAGCAGTTCTGAGTTCTACGAGCAGTACTTC. It translates to CASSSEFYEQYF.

There are many counts of this clonotype. This sequence joins TRBV28 and TRBJ2-7; D may be TRBD2 (6 bases). Germline V CDR1 and CDR2: MDHEN, SYDVKM. Trimming removed 6 bases at V and 4 bases at J, with 13 bases between. This CDR3 contains 13 residues. The CDR3 protein is CASRGTGVYEQYF. The CDR3 nucleotides read TGTGCCAGCAGGGGGACGGGAGTTTACGAGCAGTACTTC. The entire variable domain, with the rest obtained from reference TRBV28 and TRBJ2-7, is as follows: DVKVTQSSRYLVKRTGEKVFLECVQDMDHENMFWYRQDPGLGLRLIYFSYDVKMKEKGDIPEGYSVSREKKERFSLILESASTNQTSMYLCASRGTGVYEQYFGPGTRLTVT.

This clonotype was counted ten times or more. The chain links TRBV7-9 to TRBJ1-5; D is ambiguous. The germline V and J ends were trimmed by 4 bases and 9 bases, with 7 bases remaining between them. Germline values: CDR1 SEHNR, CDR2 FQNEAQ (reference sequence). The length of the CDR3 is 11 residues. This CDR3 reads CASSSGGPQHF. The CDR3, as DNA: TGTGCCAGCAGCTCCGGAGGGCCCCAGCATTTT.

This chain joins TRBV5-4 and TRBJ2-3; possibly TRBD2 for D (7 bases). The CDR3 consists of 15 residues. The germline V gene encodes CDR1 SGHNT and CDR2 YYREEE (reference sequence). V lost 1 base and J 4 bases, leaving 13 bases between the germline ends. This CDR3 is CASSLPRGQADTQYF. As DNA, the CDR3 is TGTGCCAGCAGCTTGCCGCGGGGGCAGGCAGATACGCAGTATTTT.